What follows is one T cell receptor (beta chain) and its context. Its antigen is currently unknown. Generated by immunoSEQ multiplex PCR, the TCRdb table keeps only in-frame clones and is missing some. The table has 50,000 or so clones, about 89% seen once. This specimen comes from a study of OX40 agonist ivuxolimab in advanced cancers. Germline V gene lookup returns CDR1 SGHRS and CDR2 YFSETQ. This CDR3 is built from 14 residues. The V and J ends lost 5 bases and 3 bases respectively, with 15 bases between them. General study results and limits: Among T cells, CD8+ cells averaged more expanded clones than CD4+ cells.

The rearrangement uses TRBV5-1 and TRBJ2-7, with D maybe TRBD1 (6 bases). The specimen comprised CD4+ or CD8+ T cells sorted from blood, sampled in a trial of the OX40 agonist ivuxolimab. This clonotype was sampled from an adult with an advanced solid tumor such as melanoma, head and neck, liver or kidney cancer. The CDR3 sequence is CASRLRTENYEQYF. The DNA of the CDR3 is TGCGCCAGCAGACTGAGGACAGAAAACTACGAGCAGTACTTC. The complete variable domain, with remaining parts taken from reference TRBV5-1 and TRBJ2-7, reads KAGVTQTPRYLIKTRGQQVTLSCSPISGHRSVSWYQQTPGQGLQFLFEYFSETQRNKGNFPGRFSGRQFSNSRSEMNVSTLELGDSALYLCASRLRTENYEQYFGPGTRLTVT.